These T cell receptor beta chains were read from a single sample in a study of cytomegalovirus exposure and HLA in healthy donors. Clones were sequenced by immunoSEQ multiplex PCR, and TCRdb holds only the in-frame ones, with some missing. The repertoire holds about 130,000 clones, with roughly 80% as singletons. Specimen: PBMCs. The source is a man aged 25-45 years in good health and CMV-seronegative. Each CDR3 is given with its conserved first and last residue. Fields, in order: clone size, V gene, D gene, J gene, CDR3 length, CDR3 DNA, CDR3 protein. D genes are given only for firm matches. Clone sizes are given selectively: once, few, many, or a class where the clone is expanded.

.	TRBV6-5	.	TRBJ2-5	12	TGTGCCAGCAGTTCGGCGGGGGAGACCCAGTACTTC	CASSSAGETQYF
.	TRBV6-5	TRBD2	TRBJ2-1	15	TGTGCCAGCAGCGCTAGCGGGAGCTCCTACAATGAGCAGTTCTTC	CASSASGSSYNEQFF
few	TRBV6-1	.	TRBJ1-5	15	TGTGCCAGCAGTGGCCAAGCCTCTTCGGGACAGCCCCAGCATTTT	CASSGQASSGQPQHF
.	TRBV5-1	.	TRBJ1-4	16	TGCGCCAGCAGCTTACGGCCCCAGGGGACTAATGAAAAACTGTTTTTT	CASSLRPQGTNEKLFF
.	TRBV19	.	TRBJ2-7	12	TGTGCCAGTAGTGCGGAGGGACGGAAGCAGTACTTC	CASSAEGRKQYF
.	TRBV7-2	TRBD2	TRBJ2-7	15	TGTGCCAGCAGCCTGGGAGGGAGTAGGCCCTACGAGCAGTACTTC	CASSLGGSRPYEQYF
.	TRBV7-9	TRBD2	TRBJ2-7	15	TGTGCCAGCAGCGAAGGGACTAGCGGGAGTAATGAGCAGTACTTC	CASSEGTSGSNEQYF
.	TRBV28	TRBD1	TRBJ1-1	14	TGTGCCAGCAGACCCGGGACAGGGCTTCTTGAAGCTTTCTTT	CASRPGTGLLEAFF
.	TRBV28	.	TRBJ2-1	10	TGTGCCATCGGACAGAATGAGCAGTTCTTC	CAIGQNEQFF
.	TRBV5-1	.	TRBJ1-4	15	TGCGCCAGCAGGAGCGCGGGGGCAACTAATGAAAAACTGTTTTTT	CASRSAGATNEKLFF
.	TRBV30	.	TRBJ2-7	12	TGTGCCTGGAGTCCCTACCCCTACGAGCAGTACTTC	CAWSPYPYEQYF
few	TRBV7-9	.	TRBJ1-2	14	TGTGCCAGCAGCCTTACTATCCTCCGCTATGGCTACACCTTC	CASSLTILRYGYTF
.	TRBV7-2	TRBD1	TRBJ2-7	14	TGTGCCAGCAGCACGGGACAGGGGTTCTACGAGCAGTACTTC	CASSTGQGFYEQYF
.	TRBV6-1	.	TRBJ1-5	15	TGTGCCAGCAGTGAATGGGTAGGAGGCAATCAGCCCCAGCATTTT	CASSEWVGGNQPQHF
.	TRBV25-1	.	TRBJ1-4	12	TGTGCCAGCAGTGAGGGCCTTCGAAAACTGTTTTTT	CASSEGLRKLFF
many	TRBV7-9	.	TRBJ2-6	15	TGTGCCAGCAGCCACAGGGTGTCTGGGGCCAACGTCCTGACTTTC	CASSHRVSGANVLTF
.	TRBV5-5	TRBD2	TRBJ2-7	14	TGTGCCAGCAGCCAAGGTAGCGGGAGGTACGAGCAGTACTTC	CASSQGSGRYEQYF
.	TRBV10-3	TRBD1	TRBJ2-2	16	TGTGCCATCAGTGGACAGGGGGCAAAGAACACCGGGGAGCTGTTTTTT	CAISGQGAKNTGELFF
once	TRBV7-2	.	TRBJ1-2	13	TGTGCCAGCAGTTGGGGACATCTCTATGGCTACACCTTC	CASSWGHLYGYTF
.	TRBV18	TRBD2	TRBJ2-1	15	TGTGCCAGCTCACCGGGGGGGAGCTCCTACAATGAGCAGTTCTTC	CASSPGGSSYNEQFF
once	TRBV6-5	TRBD1	TRBJ2-1	15	TGTGCCAGCAGTCCCACAGGGGGCTTCTACAATGAGCAGTTCTTC	CASSPTGGFYNEQFF
few	TRBV4-2	.	TRBJ1-2	14	TGTGCCAGCAGCCAAGATATACCGGTATATGGCTACACCTTC	CASSQDIPVYGYTF
few	TRBV5-1	.	TRBJ1-4	16	TGCGCCAGCAGCTCCATCACCGGGGGGCCGGGTAGGAAACTGTTTTTT	CASSSITGGPGRKLFF
.	TRBV7-8	.	TRBJ2-5	12	TGTGCCAGCAGCTTACCACAAGAGACCCAGTACTTC	CASSLPQETQYF
.	TRBV6-5	TRBD2	TRBJ2-1	13	TGTGCCAGCACCCTAGCGGGATCGAATGAGCAGTTCTTC	CASTLAGSNEQFF
.	TRBV29-1	.	TRBJ2-7	11	TGCAGCGCAAACAGGGGGGGCGAGCAGTACTTC	CSANRGGEQYF
.	TRBV14	.	TRBJ1-2	13	TGTGCCAGCAGCCGAGACCTGAGCTATGGCTACACCTTC	CASSRDLSYGYTF
few	TRBV10-3	TRBD2	TRBJ2-2	16	TGTGCCATCACGAGAAGCGGGACGACCAACACCGGGGAGCTGTTTTTT	CAITRSGTTNTGELFF
.	TRBV7-9	TRBD1	TRBJ2-3	14	TGTGCCAGCGGGACAGGGAGGTGGGCAGATACGCAGTATTTT	CASGTGRWADTQYF
.	TRBV28	.	TRBJ2-7	13	TGTGCCAGCAGTTTAGGACTACTATACGAGCAGTACTTC	CASSLGLLYEQYF
.	TRBV28	TRBD2	TRBJ2-7	16	TGTGCCAGCAGAATTGGTAGCGGGACCATAGGGAGGGAGCAGTACTTC	CASRIGSGTIGREQYF
.	TRBV7-9	TRBD1	TRBJ2-3	13	TGTGCCAGCAGCCGGGACAGACCAGATACGCAGTATTTT	CASSRDRPDTQYF
few	TRBV7-2	.	TRBJ1-4	15	TGTGCCAGCAGTTTACGCCGGGGGACTAATGAAAAACTGTTTTTT	CASSLRRGTNEKLFF
once	TRBV4-3	.	TRBJ2-1	15	TGCGCCAGCAGCCAAGAACAGGGCTCCTACAATGAGCAGTTCTTC	CASSQEQGSYNEQFF
.	TRBV6-6	.	TRBJ2-4	13	TGTGCCAGCAGCCCCGGACTTCAAAACATTCAGTACTTC	CASSPGLQNIQYF
.	TRBV29-1	TRBD1	TRBJ1-2	14	TGCAGCGTTGATGGGACAGGGAAGGACTATGGCTACACCTTC	CSVDGTGKDYGYTF
.	TRBV2	TRBD1	TRBJ1-4	16	TGTGCCAGCAGCTGGGACAGGGACGGGTTGAGTGAAAAACTGTTTTTT	CASSWDRDGLSEKLFF
.	TRBV29-1	.	TRBJ2-5	10	TGCAGCACCCGGGGTGAGACCCAGTACTTC	CSTRGETQYF
.	TRBV28	TRBD1	TRBJ1-1	14	TGTGCCAGCCCGACAGGGTTTAGTCACGCTGAAGCTTTCTTT	CASPTGFSHAEAFF
.	TRBV5-1	.	TRBJ2-5	13	TGCGCCAGCAGCTTGGGGCGGTCAGAGACCCAGTACTTC	CASSLGRSETQYF
.	TRBV7-2	TRBD1	TRBJ2-7	15	TGTGCCAGCAGCCCGGGCAGGGGGCGCACCTACGAGCAGTACTTC	CASSPGRGRTYEQYF
.	TRBV28	.	TRBJ1-2	13	TGTGCCAGCAGTTTAACAGGGTTCTATGGCTACACCTTC	CASSLTGFYGYTF
.	TRBV28	.	TRBJ1-2	15	TGTGCCAGCAGTCTTACGGGGGCGGGGGGCCGTGGCTACACCTTC	CASSLTGAGGRGYTF
.	TRBV25-1	.	TRBJ2-7	13	TGTGCCAGCAGTAAACAGTCAGGCTACGAGCAGTACTTC	CASSKQSGYEQYF
.	TRBV7-9	.	TRBJ2-7	14	TGTGCCAGCAGCAGCACCCGGGGTGGGTACGAGCAGTACTTC	CASSSTRGGYEQYF
.	TRBV5-1	.	TRBJ2-6	17	TGCGCCAGCAGCTCAGGACAGGAGGGCTCTGGGGCCAACGTCCTGACTTTC	CASSSGQEGSGANVLTF
.	TRBV6-6	.	TRBJ2-7	13	TGTGCCAGCATGCAGGCAGACTCCTACGAGCAGTACTTC	CASMQADSYEQYF
.	TRBV5-1	.	TRBJ1-2	15	TGCGCCAGCAGCTTGGTAGTCTCGGGGGTGTATGGCTACACCTTC	CASSLVVSGVYGYTF
.	TRBV11-2	.	TRBJ2-7	13	TGTGCCAGCAGCTTCGGTCCCTCCTACGAGCAGTACTTC	CASSFGPSYEQYF
.	TRBV28	TRBD1	TRBJ1-2	14	TGTGCCACAAAAATAAGACAGGGGGGCTATGGCTACACCTTC	CATKIRQGGYGYTF
.	TRBV5-1	TRBD1	TRBJ2-7	15	TGCGCCAGCTCATACCCCAACAGGGGAACCTACGAGCAGTACTTC	CASSYPNRGTYEQYF
.	TRBV27	TRBD2	TRBJ2-1	17	TGTGCCAGCAGTCCATATTTAGCGGGAGGGGGGTACAATGAGCAGTTCTTC	CASSPYLAGGGYNEQFF
.	TRBV5-4	TRBD1	TRBJ1-1	15	TGTGCCAGCAGCTCGACAGGGGCAACGGGCACTGAAGCTTTCTTT	CASSSTGATGTEAFF
.	TRBV30	TRBD2	TRBJ2-7	14	TGTGCCTGCCTGACTAGCGGGAGAATCCACGAGCAGTACTTC	CACLTSGRIHEQYF
once	TRBV30	TRBD1	TRBJ2-7	14	TGTGCCTGGAGTGTAACAGGGGGTGCGTACGAGCAGTACTTC	CAWSVTGGAYEQYF
.	TRBV28	TRBD1	TRBJ2-4	16	TGTGCCAGCAGTGTTGACAGGGGTCGAGCCAAAAACATTCAGTACTTC	CASSVDRGRAKNIQYF
.	TRBV2	.	TRBJ1-1	13	TGTGCCAGCAGTGTAGAAGCTCACACTGAAGCTTTCTTT	CASSVEAHTEAFF
.	TRBV7-9	.	TRBJ2-1	16	TGTGCCAGCAGCCCATGGACTCCCATGAGGGAGAATGAGCAGTTCTTC	CASSPWTPMRENEQFF
.	TRBV29-1	.	TRBJ2-4	14	TGCAGCGTAACGTTTTGGGGGCAGGGAAACATTCAGTACTTC	CSVTFWGQGNIQYF
.	TRBV19	.	TRBJ2-5	13	TGTGCCAGTAGTATAGTCGCGAGGGAGACCCAGTACTTC	CASSIVARETQYF